A selection of T cell receptor beta chains follows, all from one sample in a study of shared clonotypes between healthy human individuals. Profiled with immunoSEQ multiplex PCR; TCRdb holds only in-frame clones, not every one. The sample records about 1.4 million clones, more than 95% being singletons. Source material: naive CD4+ T cells sorted from blood. These receptors were taken from a man aged 25 to 40 in good health. Both conserved end residues are part of each CDR3. A D gene is named only where the DNA matches it firmly. Some rows mark clone size as missing; the rest say once, few, many or name a class of expanded clone.

DNA	CDR3	J	D	size	V
TGTGCCAGCAGCCATAATCCACAGACCTTCCATGGCTACACCTTC	CASSHNPQTFHGYTF	TRBJ1-2	.	once	TRBV14
TGTGCCAGCAGTGAGGGGGATGGGAAGGGGGAGACCCAGTACTTC	CASSEGDGKGETQYF	TRBJ2-5	.	.	TRBV25-1
TGTGCCACCAGGACTAGCGGGAGGCTTCGGTTCTTC	CATRTSGRLRFF	TRBJ2-1	TRBD2	.	TRBV7-2
TGTGCCAGCTACGGCGGGAGGACAGATACGCAGTATTTT	CASYGGRTDTQYF	TRBJ2-3	TRBD2	.	TRBV2
TGTGCCAGCAGCTCCTCCCCCGGGACTAGTAGTTACGAGCAGTACTTC	CASSSSPGTSSYEQYF	TRBJ2-7	TRBD2	.	TRBV11-2
TGTGCCAGCAGTAACCTGGGGAGGAAGCAGTACTTC	CASSNLGRKQYF	TRBJ2-7	.	once	TRBV27
TGTGCCAGTAGTACTTCCACAAATGTGCGGGAGCTGTTTTTT	CASSTSTNVRELFF	TRBJ2-2	.	.	TRBV19
TGTGCCAGCAGCTTTGCTCGGGAGAGGGTCTATGGCTACACCTTC	CASSFARERVYGYTF	TRBJ1-2	.	.	TRBV5-6
TGTGCCAGTACCCGGGACAAATCGGGGCATGGCTACACCTTC	CASTRDKSGHGYTF	TRBJ1-2	.	.	TRBV19
TGTGCCAGCAGCTTAAAAGGGGTCCTCTCTAGCACAGATACGCAGTATTTT	CASSLKGVLSSTDTQYF	TRBJ2-3	.	.	TRBV13
TGTGCCAGCAGCGTAGGTAGCGGGATATCAGAGACCCAGTACTTC	CASSVGSGISETQYF	TRBJ2-5	TRBD2	.	TRBV9
TGTGCCAGTAGTATAAGACCATCCATGAATGAGCAGTTCTTC	CASSIRPSMNEQFF	TRBJ2-1	.	few	TRBV19
TGCGCCACCCCGCTAGAGACGGGGGGTTGGCCCGGGGAGCTGTTTTTT	CATPLETGGWPGELFF	TRBJ2-2	TRBD2	.	TRBV10-1
TGTGCCACCAGCAGAGATGGGTTTAGCGGGAGTGTAGGGGATACGCAGTATTTT	CATSRDGFSGSVGDTQYF	TRBJ2-3	TRBD2	.	TRBV15
TGTGCCAGCAGCTCCGATAGCCTCCGAGTGGGGGAGACCCAGTACTTC	CASSSDSLRVGETQYF	TRBJ2-5	.	.	TRBV7-2
TGCGCCAGCAGCCCCGTGACAGGCCGCAATCAGCCCCAGCATTTT	CASSPVTGRNQPQHF	TRBJ1-5	.	.	TRBV5-1
TGTGCCAGCAGTTTGGGGGGCTATAGCAATCAGCCCCAGCATTTT	CASSLGGYSNQPQHF	TRBJ1-5	.	.	TRBV28